This is a list of T cell receptor beta chains from one sample in a study of T-cell reconstitution after alpha-beta-depleted transplantation in children. TCRdb used MiXCR to reprocess the PCR reads, holding one entry per CDR3 protein. Found here are around 190,000 distinct CDR3 sequences, about 7% of them singletons; the top ten hold about 5.9%. Sequenced here: PBMCs, sampled before TCRalphabeta/CD19-depleted stem cell transplant. The receptors originated from a boy aged 2 to 10 with acute lymphoblastic leukemia, due to receive a stem cell transplant. Both conserved end residues are part of each CDR3.

J | V | CDR3
TRBJ2-4 | TRBV29-1 | CSVEETGKLKNIQYF
TRBJ2-1 | TRBV11-2 | CASSFSGLAGGEQFF
TRBJ2-3 | TRBV10-3 | CAISDLASSSTDTQYF
TRBJ2-3 | TRBV6-4 | CASSDSTGAGDTQYF
TRBJ2-3 | TRBV20-1 | CSARGGAGGTDTQYF
TRBJ2-3 | TRBV10-3 | CAVGPGPTDTQYF
TRBJ1-1 | TRBV7-9 | CASSHPTGRTTEAFF
TRBJ1-2 | TRBV7-6 | CASSLLSGQDNYGYTF
TRBJ2-3 | TRBV20-1 | CSARMGAQDTQYF
TRBJ2-1 | TRBV29-1 | CSVDMAGLQFF
TRBJ1-6 | TRBV2 | CASSRSYNSPLHF
TRBJ2-1 | TRBV29-1 | CSCGDLRGEQFF
TRBJ1-1 | TRBV6-2/TRBV6-3 | CASTQHQGNTEAFF
TRBJ2-1 | TRBV4-2 | CASSQERRPENEQFF
TRBJ2-5 | TRBV20-1 | CSANSGGAVETQYF
TRBJ1-6 | TRBV28 | CASSKGGDWRSPLHF
TRBJ2-1 | TRBV5-6 | CARGLIRGEQFF
TRBJ2-5 | TRBV29-1 | CSVGGGRSGTQYF
TRBJ1-1 | TRBV5-1 | CASSISTGPHTEAFF
TRBJ2-5 | TRBV7-3 | CASSLLHMETQYF
TRBJ2-7 | TRBV2 | CASSPRRFRSYEQYF
TRBJ1-5 | TRBV28 | CASSPRQGASGQPQHF